A single sample gave rise to the 12 T cell receptor beta chains below, sequenced in a study of molecular identifiers for immune sequencing clone quantification. One entry per CDR3 protein results from TCRdb running MiXCR on the PCR reads. Of approximately 20,000 distinct CDR3 sequences listed, 20% to 25% are singletons. What was sequenced was naive CD8+ T cells from blood, with Jurkat cell RNA spiked in. Subset indicated: FACS-sorted CD8+CD4-CCR7+CD45RA+ naive T cells. The receptors here all came from a human donor in good health. Some libraries in this study had Jurkat cell RNA spiked in.

With respect to this clonotype: Just one base apart from a much larger clone, this may be a read error. The rearrangement links TRBV9 to TRBJ2-7; TRBD2 matches at 11 bases. Trimming removed 0 bases from V and 5 bases from J; junction bases left unmatched: 4. Germline loops: CDR1 SGDLS, CDR2 YYNGEE. The CDR3 consists of 15 residues. The DNA of the CDR3 is TGTGCCAGCAGCGTAGGCGAGACTAGCGGGGACGAGCAGTACTTC. Protein sequence: CASSVGETSGDEQYF. Complete variable domain (other parts from reference TRBV9 and TRBJ2-7): DSGVTQTPKHLITATGQRVTLRCSPRSGDLSVYWYQQSLDQGLQFLIQYYNGEERAKGNILERFSAQQFPDLHSELNLSSLELGDSALYFCASSVGETSGDEQYFGPGTRLTVT.

This clonotype appeared once. This sequence joins TRBV7-9 and TRBJ1-1; no reliable D call. Germline assignment: CDR1 SEHNR and CDR2 FQNEAQ (reference sequence). Trimming stripped 11 bases from V and 2 bases from J, with 6 bases between. CDR3 length equals 10 residues. The CDR3 protein is CAVANTEAFF. CDR3 DNA: TGTGCCGTTGCCAACACTGAAGCTTTCTTT. The whole variable domain, remainder taken from reference TRBV7-9 and TRBJ1-1, is DTGVSQNPRHKITKRGQNVTFRCDPISEHNRLYWYRQTLGQGPEFLTYFQNEAQLEKSRLLSDRFSAERPKGSFSTLEIQRTEQGDSAMYLCAVANTEAFFGQGTRLTVV.

Judged by abundance, this clonotype is medium-sized. The chain employs TRBV20-1 and TRBJ1-5; D might be TRBD1 (5 bases). CDR1 and CDR2 from the germline V gene are DFQATT and SNEGSKA (reference sequence). The V end lost 6 bases, the J end lost 2 bases, and 11 bases lay between the germline ends. This CDR3 has 13 amino acids. CDR3 sequence: CSAGRVGNQPQHF. CDR3 nucleotide sequence: TGCAGTGCGGGCAGGGTGGGCAATCAGCCCCAGCATTTT.

V is TRBV28 and J is TRBJ2-4; perhaps TRBD1 as D (5 bases). CDR3 length: 15 amino acids. CDR1 is MDHEN, CDR2 SYDVKM, per germline. V was trimmed by 6 bases and J by 0 bases, leaving 12 bases between them. The CDR3 loop is CASRQGTVAKNIQYF. CDR3 bases: TGTGCCAGCAGGCAGGGCACCGTAGCCAAAAACATTCAGTACTTC.

In the case of this clonotype: A much bigger clone sits one base away, suggesting this may be a read error. This is likely a read error, given that the CDR3 carries no conserved phenylalanine or tryptophan at its end. V usage is TRBV9 and J usage is TRBJ2-3, with 8 nucleotides matching TRBD2. Germline loops: CDR1 SGDLS, CDR2 YYNGEE. The CDR3 is made up of 16 amino acids. The V gene end was trimmed by 4 bases and the J gene end by 3 bases; junction bases not matched to a gene: 10. CDR3 amino acids: CASSHEPGLVTDTQYL. The DNA for the CDR3 is TGTGCCAGCAGCCATGAACCGGGACTAGTAACAGATACGCAGTATCTT.

This clonotype showed up many times. The V gene is TRBV29-1, the J gene TRBJ2-7, with D uncertain. The CDR3 length is 13 residues. Trimming stripped 1 base from V and 0 bases from J, with 7 bases between. Germline V gives CDR1 SQVTM, CDR2 ANQGSEA. Written as DNA, the CDR3 is TGCAGCGTTGAAGGGACCCACTCCTACGAGCAGTACTTC. It encodes CSVEGTHSYEQYF.

In this sample, this clonotype turned up many times. This chain links TRBV9 with TRBJ2-6; TRBD1 aligns across 8 bases. The CDR3 runs to 18 residues. V dropped 3 bases and J dropped 1; count of bases not matched to a gene: 9. CDR1 is SGDLS and CDR2 is YYNGEE in the germline V gene. The CDR3 nucleotides are TGTGCCAGCAGCGGATACGGACAGGGTGTTTCTGGGGCCAACGTCCTGACTTTC. Its translation: CASSGYGQGVSGANVLTF.

In this sample, this clonotype turned up many times. The gene calls are TRBV28 and TRBJ2-7, with D unresolved. CDR3 length equals 14 residues. Germline CDR1 and CDR2: MDHEN and SYDVKM. Trimming removed 4 bases from V and 0 bases from J, with 10 bases in between. The DNA for the CDR3 is TGTGCCAGCAGTTCCAGTCTGAGCTCCTACGAGCAGTACTTC. This codes for CASSSSLSSYEQYF.

This clonotype was counted ten times or more. The chain carries TRBV28 and TRBJ2-5, with D possibly TRBD2 on 6 matching bases. With 8 bases removed from V and 4 bases from J, the gap between germline ends came to 14 bases. The CDR3 has 13 amino acids. Germline V lookup: CDR1 MDHEN, CDR2 SYDVKM. The CDR3 DNA sequence: TGTGCCAGCGGCAGTGCGGGGATAGAGACCCAGTACTTC. Its protein product is CASGSAGIETQYF.

This clonotype was seen repeatedly, ten times or more. V and J are TRBV5-5 and TRBJ2-5; 11 positions agree with TRBD1. The CDR3 is made up of 17 amino acids. V shed 2 bases and J 2 bases; nucleotides not matched to a gene: 8. Germline CDR1 and CDR2: SGHKS and YYEKEE (reference sequence). In DNA, the CDR3 is TGTGCCAGCAGCTTCCCGGGACAGGGGGTGGATCAAGAGACCCAGTACTTC. Protein product: CASSFPGQGVDQETQYF.

The rearrangement uses TRBV12-3 or TRBV12-4 and TRBJ2-7; D gene unclear. The CDR3 runs to 14 residues. V was trimmed by 5 bases and J by 0 bases, leaving 11 bases between them. The CDR3 is CASSIWELSYEQYF. CDR3 DNA: TGTGCCAGCAGTATTTGGGAACTCTCCTACGAGCAGTACTTC.

V and J are TRBV7-8 and TRBJ2-6; D gene ambiguous. This CDR3 spans 12 amino acids. V was clipped by 8 bases and J by 3 bases, with 5 bases between them. Germline CDR1 reads SGHVS; CDR2 reads FQNEAQ. CDR3 bases: TGTGCCAGCTACGGTGGGGCCAACGTCCTGACTTTC. Residues: CASYGGANVLTF.